This TCR beta chain was sequenced for a study of T cell repertoires in cytomegalovirus infection. Study at large: Matching HLA type, along with CMV infection, was indicated by public TCR beta signatures.

The CDR3 totals 14 residues. Unmatched junction bases numbered 11, after V lost 6 bases and J lost 7 bases. CDR1 MNHNS and CDR2 SASEGT come from the germline V gene. This clonotype was found a few times. Its target is not known. Study-wide points: The ex vivo response was dominated by HLA-C-restricted CMV-specific TCR beta clonotypes.

Via MiXCR, TCRdb re-called the reads, giving one row per CDR3 protein. The repertoire consists of hundreds of thousands of distinct CDR3 sequences, with 30% to 35% occurring once and the leading ten covering around a sixth. The receptor comes from a human donor in good health (CMV status not recorded). Some clones in this sample may be carry-over from other donors' samples. This sequence joins TRBV6-1 and TRBJ1-1; 7 bases align to TRBD1. The sample was cultured PBMCs, taken from culture after CMV antigen stimulation. CDR3 sequence (DNA): TGTGCCAGCAGGCCGGGACAGAGAAAACTTGAAGCTTTCTTT. Translation: CASRPGQRKLEAFF.